This T cell receptor (beta chain) appears in the sequencing data of a study of blood T cell repertoires in COVID-19. About the research overall: Nucleic acid was either cDNA or gDNA, and it came from T cells, B-cell-depleted T cells, or PBMCs.

The assay was immunoSEQ multiplex PCR, and TCRdb's table has in-frame clones only and misses some. The table shows 200,000 or so clones, with 70% to 90% occurring only once. During active infection, Seattle patients enrolled and were then monitored through disease. CDR1 and CDR2 (germline): SGHNT, YYREEE (reference sequence). The V and J ends lost 4 bases and 6 bases, in that order; junction bases with no gene match: 3. CDR3 length equals 15 residues. The sequencing input was peripheral blood. This clonotype originated in a man aged 50 to 60 with COVID-19, enrolled during active disease. The chain combines TRBV5-4 with TRBJ1-6, with TRBD1 matching 11 bases. CDR3 coding DNA: TGTGCCAGCAGCCTGGGACAGGGGGTTAATTCACCCCTCCACTTT. Protein sequence: CASSLGQGVNSPLHF.